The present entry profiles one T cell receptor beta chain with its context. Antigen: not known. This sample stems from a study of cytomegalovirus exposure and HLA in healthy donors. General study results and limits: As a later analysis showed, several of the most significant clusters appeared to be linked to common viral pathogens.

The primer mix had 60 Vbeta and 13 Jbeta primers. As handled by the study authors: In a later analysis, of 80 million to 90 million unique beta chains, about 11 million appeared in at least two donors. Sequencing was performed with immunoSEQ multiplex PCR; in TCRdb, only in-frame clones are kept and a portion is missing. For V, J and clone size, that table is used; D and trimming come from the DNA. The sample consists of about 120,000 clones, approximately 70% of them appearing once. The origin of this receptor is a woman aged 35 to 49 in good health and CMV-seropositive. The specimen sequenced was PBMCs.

The CDR3 loop is CSVEEAGRVPYEQYF. Written as DNA, the CDR3 is TGCAGCGTTGAAGAGGCAGGGAGGGTCCCCTACGAGCAGTACTTC. The chain recombines TRBV29-1 with TRBJ2-7, with TRBD2 matching 7 bases. The junction had 7 bases not matched to a gene; V was cut back by 0 bases and J by 2 bases. Germline CDR1 SQVTM, CDR2 ANQGSEA. The CDR3 spans 15 residues.